Listed below are T cell receptor beta chains from one sample, sequenced in a study of T cells after yellow fever vaccination. One entry per CDR3 protein results from TCRdb running MiXCR on the 5' RACE reads. This sample has more than 120,000 distinct CDR3 sequences, with approximately 7.7% found just once. The sequences come from CD4+ T cells sorted from PBMCs, collected 5 days after the yellow fever booster vaccination. These receptors originate from a man aged 30 to 39 who received the YFV17D yellow fever vaccine. Both conserved end residues are part of each CDR3. The D gene is left open where the match is weak.

v_gene: TRBV5-1
d_gene: -
CDR3aa: CASSLDFLRAARGQETQYF

v_gene: TRBV6-5
d_gene: -
CDR3aa: CASSIRDHSPLHF

v_gene: TRBV4-3
d_gene: -
CDR3aa: CASSQEAFAYNEQFF

v_gene: TRBV5-8
d_gene: TRBD1
CDR3aa: CASSSPPGTGEDTQYF

v_gene: TRBV2
d_gene: -
CDR3aa: CASSSGTLSTDTQYF

v_gene: TRBV11-3
d_gene: -
CDR3aa: CASSLGSLGDTIYF

v_gene: TRBV20-1
d_gene: TRBD2
CDR3aa: CSARDPGLAGGTSTDTQYF

v_gene: TRBV3-1
d_gene: -
CDR3aa: CASSPAGTRQPQHF

v_gene: TRBV20-1
d_gene: TRBD1
CDR3aa: CSARQGGQPQHF

v_gene: TRBV6-1
d_gene: TRBD1
CDR3aa: CASGEQGAAGVDEQFF

v_gene: TRBV30
d_gene: -
CDR3aa: CAWLRGPANTGELFF

v_gene: TRBV5-6
d_gene: -
CDR3aa: CASSTGHGRYEQYF

v_gene: TRBV5-1
d_gene: -
CDR3aa: CASSLIQGGEETQYF

v_gene: TRBV27
d_gene: -
CDR3aa: CSSTNLNGAEAFF

v_gene: TRBV7-2
d_gene: -
CDR3aa: CASSLEGAGGNTIYF

v_gene: TRBV3-1
d_gene: TRBD1
CDR3aa: CASSRLRGPDGYTF

v_gene: TRBV5-6
d_gene: -
CDR3aa: CASSSGIYNEQFF

v_gene: TRBV7-2
d_gene: -
CDR3aa: CASIKAPGAYNEQFF

v_gene: TRBV7-2
d_gene: -
CDR3aa: CASSSQGANYGYTF

v_gene: TRBV6-1
d_gene: TRBD2
CDR3aa: CASSETSGGARETQYF

v_gene: TRBV12-3/TRBV12-4
d_gene: TRBD2
CDR3aa: CASTNSGRPTDTQYF

v_gene: TRBV12-3/TRBV12-4
d_gene: -
CDR3aa: CASSSRARGEQYF

v_gene: TRBV12-3/TRBV12-4
d_gene: -
CDR3aa: CASRTGTSSREQYF

v_gene: TRBV7-3
d_gene: TRBD2
CDR3aa: CAISLSGESSYNEQFF

v_gene: TRBV10-3
d_gene: -
CDR3aa: CAISDQNQGYGYTF

v_gene: TRBV10-3
d_gene: TRBD1
CDR3aa: CAISGLGTGVGETQYF

v_gene: TRBV6-2/TRBV6-3
d_gene: -
CDR3aa: CASSYVGGKAYNEQFF

v_gene: TRBV29-1
d_gene: TRBD1
CDR3aa: CSASTGAIESDTIYF

v_gene: TRBV28
d_gene: -
CDR3aa: CASSSLQAPVAQFF

v_gene: TRBV6-5
d_gene: TRBD2
CDR3aa: CASSHSKAGPRNEQYF

v_gene: TRBV12-3/TRBV12-4
d_gene: -
CDR3aa: CASSLRTLGYEQYF

v_gene: TRBV18
d_gene: -
CDR3aa: CASSPGVDQPQHF

v_gene: TRBV6-1
d_gene: -
CDR3aa: CASSKLTGLSASNEKLFF

v_gene: TRBV7-2
d_gene: -
CDR3aa: CASSPQWQLSGANVLTF

v_gene: TRBV7-2
d_gene: TRBD1
CDR3aa: CASSGTGVEKLFF

v_gene: TRBV7-2
d_gene: -
CDR3aa: CASSLGMGRGNQPQHF

v_gene: TRBV20-1
d_gene: TRBD1
CDR3aa: CSARGQGAPDTQYF

v_gene: TRBV29-1
d_gene: TRBD1
CDR3aa: CSVGDRADQPQHF

v_gene: TRBV20-1
d_gene: -
CDR3aa: CSARVGGRGDTEAFF

v_gene: TRBV7-6
d_gene: -
CDR3aa: CASSPLASATNEQFF

v_gene: TRBV5-1
d_gene: -
CDR3aa: CASSPQRSGGTDTQYF

v_gene: TRBV7-8
d_gene: TRBD2
CDR3aa: CASSLSGTNYEQYF

v_gene: TRBV5-1
d_gene: -
CDR3aa: CASSGTEYQETQYF

v_gene: TRBV13
d_gene: -
CDR3aa: CASSQGGEAANQYF

v_gene: TRBV7-2
d_gene: -
CDR3aa: CASRSMNTEAFF

v_gene: TRBV20-1
d_gene: -
CDR3aa: CSASAGTNYGYTF

v_gene: TRBV7-2
d_gene: TRBD1
CDR3aa: CASSANRGWGETQYF

v_gene: TRBV29-1
d_gene: -
CDR3aa: CSVVLPGSISGANVLTF

v_gene: TRBV7-8
d_gene: -
CDR3aa: CASSLGRGGLNTEAFF

v_gene: TRBV6-5
d_gene: -
CDR3aa: CASEGGKTQYF